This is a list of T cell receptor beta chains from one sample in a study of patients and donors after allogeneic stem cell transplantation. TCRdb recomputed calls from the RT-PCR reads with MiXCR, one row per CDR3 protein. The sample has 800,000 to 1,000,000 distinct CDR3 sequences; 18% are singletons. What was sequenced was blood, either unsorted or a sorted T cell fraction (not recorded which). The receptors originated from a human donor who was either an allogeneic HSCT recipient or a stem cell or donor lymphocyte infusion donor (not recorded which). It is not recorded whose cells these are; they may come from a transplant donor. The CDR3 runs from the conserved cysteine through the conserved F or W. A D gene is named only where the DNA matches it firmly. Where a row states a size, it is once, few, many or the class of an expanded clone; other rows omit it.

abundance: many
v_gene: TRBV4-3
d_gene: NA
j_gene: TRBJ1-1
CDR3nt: TGCGCCAGCAGCCAAGGAAAGACTGAAGCTTTCTTT
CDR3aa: CASSQGKTEAFF

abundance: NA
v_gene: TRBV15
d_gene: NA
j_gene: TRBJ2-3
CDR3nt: TGTGCCACCAGCAGAGGTACCATTGATACGCAGTATTTT
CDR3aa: CATSRGTIDTQYF

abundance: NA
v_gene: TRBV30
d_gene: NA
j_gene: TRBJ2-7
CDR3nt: TGTGCCTGGAGTTTCCGGAGGGACGAGCAGTACTTC
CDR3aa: CAWSFRRDEQYF

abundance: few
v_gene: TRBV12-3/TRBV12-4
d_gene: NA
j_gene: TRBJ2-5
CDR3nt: TGTGCCAGCAGTTTTGTACAGAAAAAAGAGACCCAGTACTTC
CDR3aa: CASSFVQKKETQYF

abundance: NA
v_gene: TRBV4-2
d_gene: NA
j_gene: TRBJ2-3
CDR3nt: TGTGCCAGCAGTATGACCAGAACCACAGATACGCAGTATTTT
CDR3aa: CASSMTRTTDTQYF

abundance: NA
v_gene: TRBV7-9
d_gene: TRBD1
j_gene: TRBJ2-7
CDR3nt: TGTGCCAGCAGCCTGGGGGACAGGGTCCACGAGCAGTACTTC
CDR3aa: CASSLGDRVHEQYF

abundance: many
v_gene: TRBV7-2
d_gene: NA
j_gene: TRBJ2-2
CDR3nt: TGTGCCAGCAGCTTACTTAAGGGGTACGGGGAGCTGTTTTTT
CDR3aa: CASSLLKGYGELFF

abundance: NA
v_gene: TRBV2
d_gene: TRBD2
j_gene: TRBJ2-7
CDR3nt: TGTGCCAGCAGGGAACCTAGCGGGGACGACGAGCAGTACTTC
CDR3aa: CASREPSGDDEQYF

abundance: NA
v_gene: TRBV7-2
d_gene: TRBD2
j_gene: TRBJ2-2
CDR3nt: TGTGCCAGCAACTCGCGGGGGGTGTTCACCGGGGAGCTGTTTTTT
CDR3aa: CASNSRGVFTGELFF

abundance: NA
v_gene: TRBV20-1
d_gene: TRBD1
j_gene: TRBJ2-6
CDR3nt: TGCAGTGCTAGCCCGGGACAGATGCCTGGGGCCAACGTCCTGACTTTC
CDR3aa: CSASPGQMPGANVLTF

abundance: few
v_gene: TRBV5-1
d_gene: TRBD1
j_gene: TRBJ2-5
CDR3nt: TGCGCCAGCAGCTTGGCTACAGGGGACCAAGAGACCCAGTACTTC
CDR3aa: CASSLATGDQETQYF

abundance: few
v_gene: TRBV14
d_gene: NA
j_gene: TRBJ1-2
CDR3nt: TGTGCCAGCAGCCTCGAGAAAACGATAAACTATGGCTACACCTTC
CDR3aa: CASSLEKTINYGYTF

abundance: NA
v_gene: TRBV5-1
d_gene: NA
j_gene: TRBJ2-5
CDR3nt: TGCGCCAGCAGCCATGGGACGGCGGAAGAGACCCAGTACTTC
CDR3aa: CASSHGTAEETQYF

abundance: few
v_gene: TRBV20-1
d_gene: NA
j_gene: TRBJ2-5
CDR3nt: TGCAGTGCCAGACGAGGAGTGAGACAAGAGACCCAGTACTTC
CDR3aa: CSARRGVRQETQYF

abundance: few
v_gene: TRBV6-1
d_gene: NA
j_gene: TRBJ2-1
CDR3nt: TGTGCCAGCAGTGCCCGAAGCCCGGGACACAATTCTCATAGCTCCTACAATGAGCAGTTCTTC
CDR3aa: CASSARSPGHNSHSSYNEQFF

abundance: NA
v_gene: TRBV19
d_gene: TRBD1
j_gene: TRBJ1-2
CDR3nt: TGTGCCAGTAAAAGAGGCGGACAGGGGGCCTATGGCTACACCTTC
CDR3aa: CASKRGGQGAYGYTF

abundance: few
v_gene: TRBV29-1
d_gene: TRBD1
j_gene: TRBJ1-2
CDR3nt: TGCAGCGTAAATCCGGGACAGGACCACACCTTC
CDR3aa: CSVNPGQDHTF

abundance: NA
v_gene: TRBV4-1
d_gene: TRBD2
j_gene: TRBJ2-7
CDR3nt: TGCGCCAGCAGCCATTCCCCCGGGACTAGCGGGAGGGTCTACTACGAGCAGTACTTC
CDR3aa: CASSHSPGTSGRVYYEQYF

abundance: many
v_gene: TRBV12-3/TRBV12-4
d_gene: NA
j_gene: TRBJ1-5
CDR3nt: TGTGCCAGCAGTTTAGAAGGGATTAGCAATCAGCCCCAGCATTTT
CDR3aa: CASSLEGISNQPQHF

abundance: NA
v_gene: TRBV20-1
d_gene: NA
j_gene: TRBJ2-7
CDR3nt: TGCAGTGCTAGAACAGGCTGGGGGAGCTACGAGCAGTACTTC
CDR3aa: CSARTGWGSYEQYF

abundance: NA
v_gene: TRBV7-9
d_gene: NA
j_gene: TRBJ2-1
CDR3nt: TGTGCCAGCAGCTCGGAGGGATCCTACAATGAGCAGTTCTTC
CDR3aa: CASSSEGSYNEQFF

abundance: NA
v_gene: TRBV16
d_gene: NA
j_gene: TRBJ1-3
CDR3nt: TGTGCCAGCAGCCAATCACTGTGGGACTCTGGAAACACCATATATTTT
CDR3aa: CASSQSLWDSGNTIYF

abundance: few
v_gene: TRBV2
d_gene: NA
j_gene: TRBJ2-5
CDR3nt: TGTGCCAGCAGTGAAGGGGGGGATTATGAAGAGACCCAGTACTTC
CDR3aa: CASSEGGDYEETQYF

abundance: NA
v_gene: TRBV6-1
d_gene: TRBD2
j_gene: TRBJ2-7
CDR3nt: TGTGCCAGCACCTCTAGCGGGTCTTACTCCTACGAGCAGTACTTC
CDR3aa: CASTSSGSYSYEQYF

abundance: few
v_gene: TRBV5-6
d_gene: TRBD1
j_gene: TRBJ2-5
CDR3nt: TGTGCCAGCAGCGAAGGGACAGCCACGAGGGAGACCCAGTACTTC
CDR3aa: CASSEGTATRETQYF

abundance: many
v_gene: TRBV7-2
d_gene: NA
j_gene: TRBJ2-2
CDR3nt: TGTGCCAGCAGCTTTCCCCGGACCGGGGAGCTGTTTTTT
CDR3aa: CASSFPRTGELFF

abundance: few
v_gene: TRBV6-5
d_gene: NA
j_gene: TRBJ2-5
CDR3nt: TGTGCCAGCAGTTACGGGAGTTCGGAGACCCAGTACTTC
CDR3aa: CASSYGSSETQYF

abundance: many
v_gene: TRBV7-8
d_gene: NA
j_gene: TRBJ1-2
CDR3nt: TGTGCCAGCAGCCCAAGGGGGGGCGGCTACACCTTC
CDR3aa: CASSPRGGGYTF

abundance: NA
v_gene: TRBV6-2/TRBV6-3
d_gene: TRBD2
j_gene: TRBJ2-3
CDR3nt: TGTGCCAGCAGCTTCCGGGGGGGAGATCGCACAGATACGCAGTATTTT
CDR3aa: CASSFRGGDRTDTQYF

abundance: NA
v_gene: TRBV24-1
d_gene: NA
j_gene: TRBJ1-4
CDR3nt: TGTGCCACTTACAGTGATAAGAAAGCAACTAATGAAAAACTGTTTTTT
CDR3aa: CATYSDKKATNEKLFF

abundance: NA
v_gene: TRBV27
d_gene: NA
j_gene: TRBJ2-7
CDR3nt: TGTGCCAGCAGCCAAGGTTTCGGGGGAGGATTCTACGAGCAGTACTTC
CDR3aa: CASSQGFGGGFYEQYF

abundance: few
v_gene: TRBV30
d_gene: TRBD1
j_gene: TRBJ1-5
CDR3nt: TGTGCCTGGAGTGAATCCGGGACAGGTTCTAATCAGCCCCAGCATTTT
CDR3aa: CAWSESGTGSNQPQHF

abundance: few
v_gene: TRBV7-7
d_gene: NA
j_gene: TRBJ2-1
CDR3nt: TGTGCCAGCAGCCACCCTCCTATTAGCAGCGAGCAGTTCTTC
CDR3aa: CASSHPPISSEQFF

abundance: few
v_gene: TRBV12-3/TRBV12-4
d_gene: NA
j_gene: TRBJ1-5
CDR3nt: TGTGCCAGCAGTTTCCACCATAGCAATCAGCCCCAGCATTTT
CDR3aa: CASSFHHSNQPQHF

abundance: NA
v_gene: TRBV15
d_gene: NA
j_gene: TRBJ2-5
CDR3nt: TGTGCCACCAGCAGTCCAACCAGGGGACCAGAGACCCAGTACTTC
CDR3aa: CATSSPTRGPETQYF

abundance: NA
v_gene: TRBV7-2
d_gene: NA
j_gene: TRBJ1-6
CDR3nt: TGTGCCAGCAGACCCAGTTCTCGGGGGAATTCACCCCTCCACTTT
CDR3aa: CASRPSSRGNSPLHF

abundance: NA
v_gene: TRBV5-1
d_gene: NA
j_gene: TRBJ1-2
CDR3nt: TGCGCCAGCAGCCTCGACGGGATTCCCAACTATGGCTACACCTTC
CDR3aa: CASSLDGIPNYGYTF

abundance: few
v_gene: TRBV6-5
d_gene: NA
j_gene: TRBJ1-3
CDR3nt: TGTGCCAGCAGTTACGCCCCAGGGAGAGGAAACACCATATATTTT
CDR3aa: CASSYAPGRGNTIYF

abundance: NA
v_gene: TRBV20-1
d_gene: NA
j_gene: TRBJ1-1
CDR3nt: TGCAGTGCTAGAGTGACAGGAATGAACACTGAAGCTTTCTTT
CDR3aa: CSARVTGMNTEAFF

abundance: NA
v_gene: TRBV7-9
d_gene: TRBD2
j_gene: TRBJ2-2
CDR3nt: TGTGCCAGCGAGCTACTAGCGGGGGGACCCAACACCGGGGAGCTGTTTTTT
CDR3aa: CASELLAGGPNTGELFF